The present entry profiles one T cell receptor beta chain with its context. This clonotype has a handful of counts. This receptor's antigen is unknown. No much larger clone exists at a distance of one base, and base qualities are not known. The data originate from a study of blood T cells in healthy people across ages (dated by TCRdb to the mid-2010s). Context from the whole study: In model experiments, template switching captured roughly one uniquely barcoded TCR beta cDNA molecule for every two T cells. To avoid experimental bias, donors of different ages were spread randomly across the sequencing lanes. Donors were grouped into four age groups: young (average about 15 years), middle-aged (39), aged (roughly 62) and long-lived (around 80). Two additional independent replicas of 1 million unique cDNA reads from the same blood draw were analyzed for two donors (one aged 18 to 29 and one aged 80 or older). The study measured age-related changes in TCR beta repertoire diversity using deep sequencing normalized with unique cDNA molecular identifiers. What the authors observed across the whole study: The percentage of naive T cells measured by flow cytometry correlated strongly with observed TCR beta diversity. Because donor CMV infection status was unknown, age-related changes in expanded clonotypes were potentially confounded. Estimates of total diversity from one million sequenced T cells were regarded as lower bounds and underestimates. As age increased, observed TCR beta diversity per million T cells dropped in a roughly linear way, and a significant reduction was already evident by age 40. Bulk unsorted PBMC profiling prevented conclusive comparison of naive and antigen-experienced compartments. Compared with the aged group, more naive CD4+ T cells, fewer expanded clones and increased TCR diversity were shown by the long-lived group, suggesting age selection.

Donors were 39 systemically healthy Caucasian individuals from Russia aged roughly 6 to 100 years. Approximately 9 milliliters of peripheral blood were collected from each donor into EDTA-treated Vacutainer tubes. PBMCs were isolated by Ficoll-Paque density-gradient centrifugation, with at least 7 million obtained per sample. Total RNA, at least 5 micrograms per sample, was extracted from PBMCs with Trizol reagent. For every donor, flow cytometry on a PBMC aliquot measured the percentage of naive CD45RAhigh/CD27high T cells. CDR1 and CDR2 (DFQATT, SNEGSKA) derive from the germline V gene (reference sequence). V ends up 6 bases short and J 6 bases short, with an unmatched junction base count of 9. Counted from cysteine to phenylalanine, this CDR3 has 14 amino acids. CDR3 DNA is the only sequence kept; it has 42 bases, read in frame from the first base. The library relied on 5' RACE. Instrument on record: Illumina HiSeq 2500. A second PCR of about 6 to 11 cycles was run with a J-beta primer mix and a sample-barcoded 5' primer. A unique molecular identifier was introduced onto each TCR beta cDNA molecule by a template-switch 5' adaptor carrying 12 random nucleotides. Each sample yielded at least 3 million CDR3-containing paired-end reads. First-strand cDNA synthesis was performed from all RNA using the Mint cDNA synthesis kit, with priming by a TRBC-specific oligonucleotide. All cDNA was treated with uracil-DNA glycosylase and then went through a first 18-cycle PCR with the universal primers M1SS and BC2_uni_R. For the original study's pipeline: For normalization, 1 million high-quality reads were randomly selected from each sample, with every read carrying a distinct molecular identifier. Reads with shared molecular identifiers were discarded instead of being binned into consensus sequences. MiTCR, set to a Q25 quality threshold and the strictest error-elimination algorithm, was used for CDR3 identification, clonotype clustering and error correction. A nonparametric unseen species model using Euler transformation provided a lower-bound estimate of total TCR beta diversity. TCRdb took the public reads, trimmed them with fastp at Q25, ran MiXCR for clone calling and kept in-frame beta chains. A single entry per CDR3 protein holds the most common genes and DNA from its merged rows. These V and J calls are TCRdb output, not the study's own analysis. The sample table holds about 970,000 distinct CDR3 sequences, of which 45% to 60% were seen once. The ten largest make up roughly 23% of the sample.

Material: blood. Recombination joined TRBV20-1 with TRBJ2-7, with TRBD1 identical over 12 junction bases. The receptor was isolated from a woman aged 60-75 years in good health. CDR3 region: CSAYRDRGRSEQYF. The nucleotides read TGCAGTGCCTACCGGGACAGGGGGCGTAGCGAGCAGTACTTC.